This T cell receptor (beta chain) was recorded in a study of OX40 agonist ivuxolimab in advanced cancers. Study-wide background: Given to patients was ivuxolimab, an agonistic anti-OX40 (CD134) antibody. Study-wide results and limits: With doses of 0.1 to 3.0 mg/kg, CD4+ and CD8+ blood T cells had undergone clonal expansion by week 6.

The table lists this clone with a count of one. Antigen: not known. TCRdb's copy holds only in-frame clones and misses some; the assay was immunoSEQ multiplex PCR. This sample yields roughly 51,000 clones, of which more than 85% are seen a single time; 1.1% to 1.5% belongs to the top ten. Germline V gene sequence: CDR1 SGHRS, CDR2 YFSETQ. This CDR3 is built from 11 residues. Trimming took 3 bases from V and 12 from J, leaving 10 bases between them. J is TRBJ2-1 and V is TRBV5-1; the D is unclear. This clonotype originated in an adult with an advanced solid tumor such as melanoma, head and neck, liver or kidney cancer. The sample was CD4+ or CD8+ T cells sorted from blood, taken in a trial of the OX40 agonist ivuxolimab. This CDR3 reads CASSSSSAQFF. Here the CDR3 DNA reads TGCGCCAGCAGCTCCAGCTCGGCGCAGTTCTTC.